This T cell receptor beta chain originates from a study of control samples from healthy donors and cancer patients (dated by TCRdb to 2018 to 2021). Concerning this clone itself: Its recognized antigen is unknown. Per-base quality was not reported, and no clone a single base away is much larger than it.

Library construction relied on the immunoSEQ multiplex PCR assay. In TCRdb, the immuneACCESS table is reduced to in-frame sequences with V and J assigned. These tables do not hold every clone; where another copy was compared, an unresolved V gene accounts for under half, and the others remain unexplained. The table for this sample lists approximately 50,000 clones; around nine tenths of them were counted only once. The ten largest clones represent 0.65% to 0.95% of the sample. The junction carries 11 bases between V and J, which are trimmed by 1 base and 4 bases respectively. Measured from the cysteine to the phenylalanine, the CDR3 is 15 residues long. Only the CDR3 region is kept as DNA, spanning 45 bases read in frame from base 1. The germline V gene yields KGHSH for CDR1 and LQKENI for CDR2.

This clonotype was sampled from a man aged 30-40 years with colorectal cancer. Sequencing was carried out using PBMCs. The V gene is TRBV18 and the J gene is TRBJ2-1; the D call is tentative, TRBD1 or TRBD2, as each matches 6 bases. The bases read TGTGCCAGCTCACCACTTTCGGGGGCTTACAATGAGCAGTTCTTC. This gives the protein CASSPLSGAYNEQFF.